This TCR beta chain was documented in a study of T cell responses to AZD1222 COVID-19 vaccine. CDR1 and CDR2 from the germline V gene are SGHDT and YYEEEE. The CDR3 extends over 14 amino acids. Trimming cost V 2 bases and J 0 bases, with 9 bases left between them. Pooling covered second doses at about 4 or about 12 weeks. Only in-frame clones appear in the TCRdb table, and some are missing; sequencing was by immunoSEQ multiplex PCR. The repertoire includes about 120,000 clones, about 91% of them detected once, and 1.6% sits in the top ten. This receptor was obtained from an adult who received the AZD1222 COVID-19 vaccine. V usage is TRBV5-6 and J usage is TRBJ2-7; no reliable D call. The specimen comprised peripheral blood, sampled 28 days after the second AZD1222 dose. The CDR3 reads CASSFGASSYEQYF. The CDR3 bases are TGTGCCAGCAGCTTTGGCGCCTCCTCCTACGAGCAGTACTTC.